This is a list of T cell receptor beta chains from one sample in a study of T cells in Graves' hyperthyroidism and ophthalmopathy. One entry per CDR3 protein, called by TCRdb with MiXCR from the multiplex PCR reads. This table holds around 500,000 distinct CDR3 sequences, about 15% found once. Source material: blood. The receptors shown here come from a woman between 40 and 50 years old with Graves' hyperthyroidism. The CDR3 runs from the conserved cysteine through the conserved F or W. Each record gives: J gene, clone size, V gene, D gene, CDR3 DNA, CDR3 protein. D genes are given only for firm matches. Where a row states a size, it is once, few, many or the class of an expanded clone; other rows omit it.

J gene: TRBJ2-7
clone size: many
V gene: TRBV28
D gene: NA
CDR3 DNA: TGTGCCAGCACCTTGACAGGCGTTTCCTACGAGCAGTACTTC
CDR3 protein: CASTLTGVSYEQYF

J gene: TRBJ1-5
clone size: many
V gene: TRBV30
D gene: NA
CDR3 DNA: TGTGCCTGGAGTAGCCGGACGGGTAATCAGCCCCAGCATTTT
CDR3 protein: CAWSSRTGNQPQHF

J gene: TRBJ2-7
clone size: few
V gene: TRBV6-1
D gene: TRBD1
CDR3 DNA: TGTGCCAGCAGAGCACAGGGGGTGATGGACGAGCAGTACTTC
CDR3 protein: CASRAQGVMDEQYF

J gene: TRBJ2-2
clone size: NA
V gene: TRBV5-1
D gene: NA
CDR3 DNA: TGCGCCAGCAGCCCAGGGGAAGCCGGGGAGCTGTTTTTT
CDR3 protein: CASSPGEAGELFF

J gene: TRBJ2-2
clone size: many
V gene: TRBV12-3/TRBV12-4
D gene: TRBD2
CDR3 DNA: TGTGCCAGCAGGTGGACTAGCGGGACTCGCACCGGGGAGCTGTTTTTT
CDR3 protein: CASRWTSGTRTGELFF

J gene: TRBJ1-6
clone size: NA
V gene: TRBV7-3
D gene: NA
CDR3 DNA: TGTGCCAGCAGCGAGGGATACGGGGTTTCACCCCTCCACTTT
CDR3 protein: CASSEGYGVSPLHF

J gene: TRBJ2-7
clone size: NA
V gene: TRBV19
D gene: TRBD1
CDR3 DNA: TGTGCCAGTAGTACCCGAGGGGGCGTGCAGGAGCAGTACTTC
CDR3 protein: CASSTRGGVQEQYF

J gene: TRBJ1-6
clone size: NA
V gene: TRBV10-3
D gene: NA
CDR3 DNA: TGTGCCATCGCCCGGAGAGAAGATAATTCACCCCTCCACTTT
CDR3 protein: CAIARREDNSPLHF

J gene: TRBJ2-1
clone size: many
V gene: TRBV7-9
D gene: TRBD2
CDR3 DNA: TGTGCCAGCAGCTTAAAAGCGGGAGTGTACAATGAGCAGTTCTTC
CDR3 protein: CASSLKAGVYNEQFF

J gene: TRBJ2-7
clone size: many
V gene: TRBV28
D gene: TRBD1
CDR3 DNA: TGTGCCAGCAGTTGCCCCGGGACAGGGGCTTACGAGCAGTACTTC
CDR3 protein: CASSCPGTGAYEQYF

J gene: TRBJ2-6
clone size: few
V gene: TRBV9
D gene: NA
CDR3 DNA: TGTGCCAGCAGCGTAGCTACCCAGGTTCCTCTCAACGTCCTGACTTTC
CDR3 protein: CASSVATQVPLNVLTF

J gene: TRBJ2-7
clone size: NA
V gene: TRBV4-1
D gene: NA
CDR3 DNA: TGCGCCAGCAGCCAAGATCCGTCAAGAGGCCCCTACGAGCAGTACTTC
CDR3 protein: CASSQDPSRGPYEQYF

J gene: TRBJ2-3
clone size: many
V gene: TRBV9
D gene: TRBD1
CDR3 DNA: TGTGCCAGCAGCGACCGGGACAGGGGGGATACGCAGTATTTT
CDR3 protein: CASSDRDRGDTQYF

J gene: TRBJ2-3
clone size: many
V gene: TRBV18
D gene: TRBD2
CDR3 DNA: TGTGCCAGCTCACTACTACCGACTAGCGGGAGGACAGATACGCAGTATTTT
CDR3 protein: CASSLLPTSGRTDTQYF

J gene: TRBJ2-1
clone size: few
V gene: TRBV9
D gene: NA
CDR3 DNA: TGTGCCAGCAGCGTAGAGGGAGGGGGGTACAATGAGCAGTTCTTC
CDR3 protein: CASSVEGGGYNEQFF

J gene: TRBJ2-1
clone size: many
V gene: TRBV20-1
D gene: TRBD2
CDR3 DNA: TGCAGTGCTAGAGACGAAAAGCGGGGCTGGGAGCAGTTCTTC
CDR3 protein: CSARDEKRGWEQFF

J gene: TRBJ2-3
clone size: NA
V gene: TRBV6-2/TRBV6-3
D gene: TRBD2
CDR3 DNA: TGTGCCAGCAGGCTAAGACTAGCGGGAGTCGCAGATACGCAGTATTTT
CDR3 protein: CASRLRLAGVADTQYF

J gene: TRBJ2-7
clone size: few
V gene: TRBV9
D gene: TRBD1
CDR3 DNA: TGTGCCAGCAGCGTAGGAGGGGGGACAGGGGGATCCTACGAGCAGTACTTC
CDR3 protein: CASSVGGGTGGSYEQYF

J gene: TRBJ2-2
clone size: few
V gene: TRBV3-1
D gene: TRBD2
CDR3 DNA: TGTGCCAGCAGCCAGGCCCTAGCGGATGTCGGGGAGCTGTTTTTT
CDR3 protein: CASSQALADVGELFF

J gene: TRBJ1-1
clone size: NA
V gene: TRBV5-5
D gene: TRBD1
CDR3 DNA: TGTGCCAGCAGCTGGGGTCCCGGGACAGGGCCGAACACTGAAGCTTTCTTT
CDR3 protein: CASSWGPGTGPNTEAFF

J gene: TRBJ1-5
clone size: many
V gene: TRBV28
D gene: TRBD1
CDR3 DNA: TGTGCCAGCAGCGGGACAGGGCGGGCTCAGCCCCAGCATTTT
CDR3 protein: CASSGTGRAQPQHF

J gene: TRBJ1-3
clone size: NA
V gene: TRBV2
D gene: NA
CDR3 DNA: TGTGCCAGCAGTGGACAGTCAGCGGGAAACACCATATATTTT
CDR3 protein: CASSGQSAGNTIYF

J gene: TRBJ2-7
clone size: few
V gene: TRBV29-1
D gene: NA
CDR3 DNA: TGCAGCGTCCAAATGCGCGAGCAGTACTTC
CDR3 protein: CSVQMREQYF

J gene: TRBJ2-2
clone size: many
V gene: TRBV11-3
D gene: NA
CDR3 DNA: TGTGCCAGTACGATCACCGGGGAGCTGTTTTTT
CDR3 protein: CASTITGELFF

J gene: TRBJ2-5
clone size: many
V gene: TRBV2
D gene: NA
CDR3 DNA: TGTGCCAGCAGCAACTTACCCAGAGAGACCCAGTACTTC
CDR3 protein: CASSNLPRETQYF

J gene: TRBJ2-3
clone size: NA
V gene: TRBV28
D gene: NA
CDR3 DNA: TGTGCCAGCAGTTCACCGGTGGGGACAGATACGCAGTATTTT
CDR3 protein: CASSSPVGTDTQYF

J gene: TRBJ2-3
clone size: many
V gene: TRBV7-6
D gene: NA
CDR3 DNA: TGTGCCAGCAGCTTAACTGCCAGCACAGATACGCAGTATTTT
CDR3 protein: CASSLTASTDTQYF

J gene: TRBJ2-5
clone size: few
V gene: TRBV6-1
D gene: TRBD2
CDR3 DNA: TGTGCCAGCAGGATAGCGGGGGGGGAGACCCAGTACTTC
CDR3 protein: CASRIAGGETQYF

J gene: TRBJ1-5
clone size: many
V gene: TRBV28
D gene: TRBD1
CDR3 DNA: TGTGCCAGCAGTACACAGGGGATAATAGGGCAGCCCCAGCATTTT
CDR3 protein: CASSTQGIIGQPQHF